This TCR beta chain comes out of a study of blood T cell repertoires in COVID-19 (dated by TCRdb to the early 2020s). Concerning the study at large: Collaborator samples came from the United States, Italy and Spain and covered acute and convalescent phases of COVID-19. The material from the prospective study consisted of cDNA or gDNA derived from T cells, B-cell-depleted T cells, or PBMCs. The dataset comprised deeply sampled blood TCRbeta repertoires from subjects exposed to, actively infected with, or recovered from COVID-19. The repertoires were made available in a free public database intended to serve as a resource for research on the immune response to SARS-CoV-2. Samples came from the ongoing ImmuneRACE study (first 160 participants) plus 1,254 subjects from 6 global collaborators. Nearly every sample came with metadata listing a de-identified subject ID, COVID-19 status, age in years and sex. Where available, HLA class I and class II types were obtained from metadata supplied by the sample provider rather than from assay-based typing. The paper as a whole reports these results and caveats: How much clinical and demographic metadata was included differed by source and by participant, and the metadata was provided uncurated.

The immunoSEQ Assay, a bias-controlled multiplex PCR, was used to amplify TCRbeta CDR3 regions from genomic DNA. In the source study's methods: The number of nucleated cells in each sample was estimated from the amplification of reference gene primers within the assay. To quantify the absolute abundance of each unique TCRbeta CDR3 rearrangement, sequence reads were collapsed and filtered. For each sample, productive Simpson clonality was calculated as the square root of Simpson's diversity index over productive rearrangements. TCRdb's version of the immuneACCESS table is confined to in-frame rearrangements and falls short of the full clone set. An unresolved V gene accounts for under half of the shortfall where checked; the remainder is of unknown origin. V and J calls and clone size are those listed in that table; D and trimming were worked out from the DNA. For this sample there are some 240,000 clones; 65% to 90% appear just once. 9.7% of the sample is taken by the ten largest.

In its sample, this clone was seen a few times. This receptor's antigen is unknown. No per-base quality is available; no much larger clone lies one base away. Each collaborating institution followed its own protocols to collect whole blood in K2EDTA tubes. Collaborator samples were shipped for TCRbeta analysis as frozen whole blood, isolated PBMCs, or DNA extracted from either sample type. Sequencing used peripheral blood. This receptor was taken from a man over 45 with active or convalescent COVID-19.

Here the CDR3 is given as CASGGPWVDEQFF. The DNA reads TGTGCCAGCGGAGGTCCCTGGGTAGATGAGCAGTTCTTC. Recombination linked TRBV11-2 to TRBJ2-1, and possibly TRBD2, on 5 matching bases. The cysteine opens and the phenylalanine closes a CDR3 of 13 amino acids. Only the CDR3 portion is preserved as DNA: 39 bases, with reading frame beginning at the first base. The germline V gene provides CDR1 SGHAT and CDR2 FQNNGV. V is reduced by 8 bases and J by 8 bases, leaving a spacing of 16 bases between them.